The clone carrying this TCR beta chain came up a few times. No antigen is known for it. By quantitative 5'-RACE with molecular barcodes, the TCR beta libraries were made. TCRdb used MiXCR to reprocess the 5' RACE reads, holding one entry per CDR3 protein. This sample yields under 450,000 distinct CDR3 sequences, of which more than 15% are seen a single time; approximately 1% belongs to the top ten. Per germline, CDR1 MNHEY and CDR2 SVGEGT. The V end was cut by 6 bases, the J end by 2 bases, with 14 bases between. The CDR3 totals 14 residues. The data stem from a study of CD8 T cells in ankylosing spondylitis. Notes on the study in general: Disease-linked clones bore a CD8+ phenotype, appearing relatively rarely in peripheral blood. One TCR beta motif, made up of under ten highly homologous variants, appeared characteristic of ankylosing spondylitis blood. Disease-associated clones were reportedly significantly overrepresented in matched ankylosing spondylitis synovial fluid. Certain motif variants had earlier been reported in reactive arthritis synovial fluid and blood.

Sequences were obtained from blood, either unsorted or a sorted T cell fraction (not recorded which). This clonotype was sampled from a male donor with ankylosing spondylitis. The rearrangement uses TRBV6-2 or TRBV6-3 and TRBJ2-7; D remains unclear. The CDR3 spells CASRRSEKPYEQYF. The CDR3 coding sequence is TGTGCCAGCAGGCGCTCAGAAAAACCCTACGAGCAGTACTTC.